Listed here are 6 T cell receptor beta chains from one sample, sequenced in a study of blood T cell repertoires in COVID-19. TCRdb keeps only in-frame clones here, not all; method: immunoSEQ multiplex PCR. The sample includes approximately 300,000 clones, 75% to 95% of them seen just once. Sequencing input: peripheral blood. Receptors were obtained from a woman in her twenties or thirties with COVID-19, enrolled during active disease.

This sequence joins TRBV4-1 and TRBJ2-7; 7 bases fit TRBD1. Germline values: CDR1 MGHRA, CDR2 YSYEKL. Germline trimming cut 4 bases from V and 3 bases from J; bases unmatched to any gene: 3. The CDR3 length is 13 residues. Written as DNA, the CDR3 is TGCGCCAGCAGCCCAGGGACAGACTACGAGCAGTACTTC. Encoded protein: CASSPGTDYEQYF.

The chain recombines TRBV3-1 (or the pseudogene TRBV3-2) with TRBJ1-2; maybe TRBD1 (6 bases). Germline CDR1 and CDR2: LGHDT and YNNKEL (reference sequence). The CDR3 runs to 14 residues. Deletions cut 4 bases from V and 1 base from J, with 10 bases between. The CDR3 region is CASSPGAHNYGYTF. The CDR3 nucleotides are TGTGCCAGCAGCCCAGGGGCCCATAACTATGGCTACACCTTC.

V gene TRBV27 combines with J gene TRBJ1-5, with TRBD1 matching over 8 bases. The CDR3 runs to 14 residues. Trimming at V came to 3 bases and at J to 2 bases, leaving 0 bases not matched to a gene. Germline CDR1 reads MNHEY; CDR2 reads SMNVEV (reference sequence). CDR3 bases: TGTGCCAGCAGTTTGGGACAGGGCAATCAGCCCCAGCATTTT. Residues: CASSLGQGNQPQHF.

The chain combines TRBV2 with TRBJ2-7; 12 nucleotides line up with TRBD2. CDR1 is SNHLY, CDR2 FYNNEI, per germline. There are 16 residues in the CDR3. With 4 bases clipped from V and 3 bases from J, the junction kept 7 bases outside the gene matches. The CDR3 DNA reads TGTGCCAGCAGTGCTAGCGGGAGGGGGGGAAGCTACGAGCAGTACTTC. This sequence encodes CASSASGRGGSYEQYF.

The V and J genes are TRBV30 and TRBJ1-1; D is possibly TRBD1 (5 bases). V shed 2 bases and J shed 1 base, with 8 bases lying between them. The CDR3 is made up of 13 amino acids. Germline V lookup: CDR1 GTSNPN, CDR2 SVGIG (reference sequence). CDR3 in amino acids: CAWSTTGNTEAFF. CDR3 nucleotide sequence: TGTGCCTGGAGTACCACAGGGAACACTGAAGCTTTCTTT.

V is TRBV7-2 and J is TRBJ2-7, with 9 bases lining up with TRBD2. The CDR3 runs 15 residues. The J segment lost 2 bases and the V segment lost 0 bases, leaving 2 bases of the junction unmatched. The germline CDR1 and CDR2 sequences are SGHTA and FQGNSA. The CDR3 loop is CASSLAAGGTYEQYF. The CDR3 DNA sequence: TGTGCCAGCAGCTTAGCAGCGGGAGGTACCTACGAGCAGTACTTC.